The rows below give T cell receptor beta chains drawn from one sample of a study of shared clonotypes between healthy human individuals. TCRdb keeps only in-frame clones here, not all; method: immunoSEQ multiplex PCR. The table includes some 500,000 clones, less than 96% detected once. The specimen sequenced was naive CD4+ T cells sorted from blood. Source of these receptors: a woman aged 25 to 39 in good health. Each CDR3 is given with its conserved first and last residue. D genes are given only for firm matches. A row's size may be missing; if present it is once, few, many or a size class.

CDR3aa: CASSFIRAKQFF
CDR3nt: TGTGCCAGCAGTTTTATACGAGCGAAGCAGTTCTTC
d_gene: -
abundance: -
j_gene: TRBJ2-1
v_gene: TRBV28

CDR3aa: CAWNAQSYEQYF
CDR3nt: TGTGCCTGGAATGCCCAATCCTACGAGCAGTACTTC
d_gene: -
abundance: -
j_gene: TRBJ2-7
v_gene: TRBV30

CDR3aa: CASRGTSGAYNEQFF
CDR3nt: TGTGCCAGCAGGGGGACTAGCGGGGCCTACAATGAGCAGTTCTTC
d_gene: TRBD2
abundance: -
j_gene: TRBJ2-1
v_gene: TRBV2

CDR3aa: CASLGQGQETQYF
CDR3nt: TGTGCCAGCCTGGGACAGGGGCAAGAGACCCAGTACTTC
d_gene: TRBD1
abundance: -
j_gene: TRBJ2-5
v_gene: TRBV6-5

CDR3aa: CASSQDHGRVYNEQFF
CDR3nt: TGTGCCAGCAGCCAAGACCACGGGAGGGTTTACAATGAGCAGTTCTTC
d_gene: TRBD2
abundance: -
j_gene: TRBJ2-1
v_gene: TRBV14

CDR3aa: CASSQDRLTDRGREQYF
CDR3nt: TGTGCCAGCAGCCAAGATCGTTTAACGGACAGGGGACGCGAGCAGTACTTC
d_gene: TRBD1
abundance: -
j_gene: TRBJ2-7
v_gene: TRBV4-2

CDR3aa: CASSLGQLVAETQYF
CDR3nt: TGTGCCAGCAGCTTAGGACAGTTGGTGGCAGAGACCCAGTACTTC
d_gene: -
abundance: -
j_gene: TRBJ2-5
v_gene: TRBV7-6

CDR3aa: CASKVGAGGQYF
CDR3nt: TGTGCCAGCAAGGTCGGGGCGGGAGGGCAGTACTTC
d_gene: TRBD2
abundance: -
j_gene: TRBJ2-7
v_gene: TRBV28

CDR3aa: CASSLLTGSQGLNEKLFF
CDR3nt: TGTGCCAGCAGTCTCCTGACAGGGAGCCAAGGCCTTAATGAAAAACTGTTTTTT
d_gene: TRBD1
abundance: -
j_gene: TRBJ1-4
v_gene: TRBV27

CDR3aa: CASKRSGDGSNQPQHF
CDR3nt: TGTGCCAGTAAAAGGAGTGGGGACGGGAGCAATCAGCCCCAGCATTTT
d_gene: -
abundance: -
j_gene: TRBJ1-5
v_gene: TRBV19

CDR3aa: CASSLRRHSGEQYF
CDR3nt: TGTGCCAGCAGTTTACGGCGCCACAGTGGCGAGCAGTACTTC
d_gene: -
abundance: -
j_gene: TRBJ2-7
v_gene: TRBV28

CDR3aa: CASSLRLGDYYEQYF
CDR3nt: TGCGCCAGCAGCCTCCGACTGGGGGACTACTACGAGCAGTACTTC
d_gene: TRBD2
abundance: -
j_gene: TRBJ2-7
v_gene: TRBV4-1

CDR3aa: CASSLAGPEKLFF
CDR3nt: TGCGCCAGCAGCTTGGCCGGACCCGAAAAACTGTTTTTT
d_gene: -
abundance: -
j_gene: TRBJ1-4
v_gene: TRBV5-1

CDR3aa: CASSSGTLSTDTQYF
CDR3nt: TGTGCCAGCAGTTCCGGGACCCTGAGCACAGATACGCAGTATTTT
d_gene: -
abundance: -
j_gene: TRBJ2-3
v_gene: TRBV28

CDR3aa: CASRMGREVKLFF
CDR3nt: TGTGCCAGCCGGATGGGGCGAGAGGTAAAACTGTTTTTT
d_gene: -
abundance: -
j_gene: TRBJ1-4
v_gene: TRBV2

CDR3aa: CASSLAGLTPYEQYF
CDR3nt: TGTGCCAGCAGCTTGGCCGGGCTAACCCCCTACGAGCAGTACTTC
d_gene: -
abundance: -
j_gene: TRBJ2-7
v_gene: TRBV7-5

CDR3aa: CASSELGVGAGTQYF
CDR3nt: TGCGCCAGCAGCGAGCTGGGCGTGGGGGCCGGGACCCAGTACTTC
d_gene: -
abundance: -
j_gene: TRBJ2-5
v_gene: TRBV5-1

CDR3aa: CASRSTGIETQYF
CDR3nt: TGTGCCAGCAGATCAACCGGGATCGAGACCCAGTACTTC
d_gene: -
abundance: -
j_gene: TRBJ2-5
v_gene: TRBV5-6

CDR3aa: CASSFDRRSSGANVLTF
CDR3nt: TGTGCCAGCAGTTTTGACAGGCGTAGCTCTGGGGCCAACGTCCTGACTTTC
d_gene: -
abundance: -
j_gene: TRBJ2-6
v_gene: TRBV27

CDR3aa: CATSREAPSGREQFF
CDR3nt: TGTGCCACCAGCAGAGAGGCCCCTAGCGGGAGGGAGCAGTTCTTC
d_gene: TRBD2
abundance: -
j_gene: TRBJ2-1
v_gene: TRBV15

CDR3aa: CASSLWDRATEAFF
CDR3nt: TGTGCCAGCAGTTTATGGGACCGTGCCACTGAAGCTTTCTTT
d_gene: -
abundance: -
j_gene: TRBJ1-1
v_gene: TRBV28

CDR3aa: CASSERQKNEKLFF
CDR3nt: TGTGCCAGCAGTGAACGACAGAAGAATGAAAAACTGTTTTTT
d_gene: -
abundance: -
j_gene: TRBJ1-4
v_gene: TRBV2

CDR3aa: CASSFRTGVYEQYF
CDR3nt: TGTGCCAGCAGTTTCAGGACAGGAGTCTACGAGCAGTACTTC
d_gene: TRBD1
abundance: -
j_gene: TRBJ2-7
v_gene: TRBV27

CDR3aa: CATRDRAYEQYF
CDR3nt: TGTGCCACGAGGGACAGAGCGTACGAGCAGTACTTC
d_gene: TRBD1
abundance: -
j_gene: TRBJ2-7
v_gene: TRBV10-3

CDR3aa: CASSYSGGDTQYF
CDR3nt: TGCGCCAGCAGCTACTCAGGGGGCGATACGCAGTATTTT
d_gene: TRBD1
abundance: -
j_gene: TRBJ2-3
v_gene: TRBV5-1

CDR3aa: CASSQRVNEQFF
CDR3nt: TGTGCCAGCAGTCAGAGGGTCAATGAGCAGTTCTTC
d_gene: -
abundance: -
j_gene: TRBJ2-1
v_gene: TRBV5-4

CDR3aa: CASSLVAANTEAFF
CDR3nt: TGCGCCAGCAGCTTGGTTGCAGCGAACACTGAAGCTTTCTTT
d_gene: -
abundance: -
j_gene: TRBJ1-1
v_gene: TRBV5-1

CDR3aa: CASSEGASGNTIYF
CDR3nt: TGTGCCAGCAGTGAAGGGGCCTCTGGAAACACCATATATTTT
d_gene: -
abundance: once
j_gene: TRBJ1-3
v_gene: TRBV6-1

CDR3aa: CASSMGTSGTSSYNEQFF
CDR3nt: TGTGCCAGTAGCATGGGGACTAGCGGAACTAGCTCCTACAATGAGCAGTTCTTC
d_gene: TRBD2
abundance: -
j_gene: TRBJ2-1
v_gene: TRBV19

CDR3aa: CASSQEQETQYF
CDR3nt: TGTGCCAGCAGCCAGGAACAAGAGACCCAGTACTTC
d_gene: -
abundance: -
j_gene: TRBJ2-5
v_gene: TRBV11-2

CDR3aa: CASALRRGHHNNEQFF
CDR3nt: TGTGCCAGCGCACTCAGGAGGGGACACCACAACAATGAGCAGTTCTTC
d_gene: -
abundance: -
j_gene: TRBJ2-1
v_gene: TRBV27